A selection of T cell receptor beta chains follows, all from one sample in a study of T cell changes during pregnancy in multiple sclerosis. Using immunoSEQ multiplex PCR, the repertoire was profiled, and TCRdb retains in-frame clones only, with some absent. The data show some 60,000 clones, 80% to 90% seen once. This material consisted of CD4+ T cells from peripheral blood mononuclear cells, taken in the third trimester of pregnancy. All receptors come from a female donor with multiple sclerosis, enrolled in a pregnancy study. CDR3s include the opening cysteine and the closing phenylalanine or tryptophan. Fields, in order: clone size, V gene, J gene, D gene, CDR3 protein, CDR3 DNA. A D gene is named only where the DNA matches it firmly. Part of the rows lack a size; the others show once, few, many or a class for expanded clones.

size: NA
V: TRBV19
J: TRBJ2-7
D: NA
CDR3: CASPARSYEQYF
DNA: TGTGCCAGTCCCGCGCGCTCCTACGAGCAGTACTTC

size: once
V: TRBV19
J: TRBJ1-2
D: NA
CDR3: CASRDISSNYGYTF
DNA: TGTGCCAGTAGGGACATATCCTCTAACTATGGCTACACCTTC

size: NA
V: TRBV6-1
J: TRBJ1-1
D: TRBD1
CDR3: CASSEREVTGRMAFF
DNA: TGTGCCAGCAGTGAACGTGAGGTGACAGGGAGAATGGCTTTCTTT

size: NA
V: TRBV4-3
J: TRBJ1-4
D: NA
CDR3: CASSQLSVWEGNEKLFF
DNA: TGCGCCAGCAGCCAATTATCGGTGTGGGAGGGGAATGAAAAACTGTTTTTT

size: NA
V: TRBV7-2
J: TRBJ2-5
D: NA
CDR3: CASSVQTGPGETQYF
DNA: TGTGCCAGCAGCGTGCAGACCGGCCCCGGGGAGACCCAGTACTTC

size: NA
V: TRBV7-2
J: TRBJ2-5
D: TRBD2
CDR3: CASSLGGGRETQYF
DNA: TGTGCCAGCAGCTTGGGCGGGGGTCGGGAGACCCAGTACTTC

size: NA
V: TRBV11-3
J: TRBJ2-3
D: NA
CDR3: CASSREHTDTQYF
DNA: TGTGCCAGCAGCAGAGAGCACACAGATACGCAGTATTTT

size: NA
V: TRBV6-4
J: TRBJ2-3
D: TRBD2
CDR3: CASSERGSSSTDTQYF
DNA: TGTGCCAGCTCTGAGCGGGGGTCCTCTAGCACAGATACGCAGTATTTT

size: NA
V: TRBV5-6
J: TRBJ2-2
D: TRBD2
CDR3: CASSTAGGTGELFF
DNA: TGTGCCAGCAGTACGGCGGGAGGTACCGGGGAGCTGTTTTTT

size: NA
V: TRBV10-3
J: TRBJ1-5
D: TRBD1
CDR3: CAISRGTVNQPQHF
DNA: TGTGCCATCAGTCGCGGGACAGTAAATCAGCCCCAGCATTTT

size: NA
V: TRBV7-9
J: TRBJ1-1
D: NA
CDR3: CASSIFMDSLTEAFF
DNA: TGTGCCAGCAGCATCTTCATGGACAGCCTCACTGAAGCTTTCTTT

size: NA
V: TRBV4-2
J: TRBJ1-5
D: NA
CDR3: CASSQELRQGGNQPQHF
DNA: TGTGCCAGCAGCCAAGAACTGCGGCAGGGTGGCAATCAGCCCCAGCATTTT

size: NA
V: TRBV5-6
J: TRBJ1-5
D: NA
CDR3: CASSLDSSNQPQHF
DNA: TGTGCCAGCAGCCTCGACAGCAGCAATCAGCCCCAGCATTTT

size: NA
V: TRBV7-2
J: TRBJ1-1
D: NA
CDR3: CASSFRDTEAFF
DNA: TGTGCCAGCAGTTTCCGGGACACTGAAGCTTTCTTT

size: NA
V: TRBV7-3
J: TRBJ1-1
D: NA
CDR3: CASSVMGGTEAFF
DNA: TGTGCCAGCAGCGTGATGGGGGGCACTGAAGCTTTCTTT

size: NA
V: TRBV18
J: TRBJ1-1
D: NA
CDR3: CASSPASGLNTEAFF
DNA: TGTGCCAGCTCACCCGCGAGCGGACTGAACACTGAAGCTTTCTTT

size: NA
V: TRBV19
J: TRBJ2-5
D: NA
CDR3: CASGQLSQYF
DNA: TGTGCCAGTGGACAGCTGTCCCAGTACTTC

size: NA
V: TRBV6-4
J: TRBJ2-3
D: NA
CDR3: CASSEAASTDTQYF
DNA: TGTGCCAGCAGTGAAGCGGCTAGCACAGATACGCAGTATTTT

size: NA
V: TRBV11-3
J: TRBJ2-2
D: TRBD2
CDR3: CASSLGSSGPNTGELFF
DNA: TGTGCCAGCAGCTTAGGCTCTAGCGGACCCAACACCGGGGAGCTGTTTTTT

size: NA
V: TRBV6-5
J: TRBJ1-1
D: NA
CDR3: CASSETLENTEAFF
DNA: TGTGCCAGCAGCGAGACATTAGAGAACACTGAAGCTTTCTTT

size: NA
V: TRBV27
J: TRBJ2-4
D: NA
CDR3: CASSQRVVSKAKNIQYF
DNA: TGTGCCAGCAGCCAAAGAGTTGTGAGTAAAGCCAAAAACATTCAGTACTTC

size: NA
V: TRBV11-2
J: TRBJ1-2
D: NA
CDR3: CASSNRAAGDYGYTF
DNA: TGTGCCAGCAGCAACAGGGCAGCGGGGGACTATGGCTACACCTTC

size: NA
V: TRBV2
J: TRBJ1-5
D: TRBD1
CDR3: CASSVWTGRNQPQHF
DNA: TGTGCCAGCAGTGTTTGGACAGGGCGCAATCAGCCCCAGCATTTT